This TCR beta chain appears in the sequencing data of a study of blood T cell repertoires in COVID-19. Method: immunoSEQ multiplex PCR; TCRdb's copy keeps in-frame clones and lacks some. This table has under 4,500 clones, more than 75% appearing once. Germline V CDR1 and CDR2: SQVTM, ANQGSEA. Trimming left V 3 bases short and J 12 bases short, with 14 bases between. The CDR3 sequence is 11 residues long. The chain is built from TRBV29-1 and TRBJ1-1; D is uncertain. This clonotype originated in a human donor with active or convalescent COVID-19. The donor label of this sample is uncertain. The sequenced sample was peripheral blood. Here the CDR3 DNA reads TGCAGCGTTGATAACTTCCCCCAAACTTTCTTT. It specifies CSVDNFPQTFF.